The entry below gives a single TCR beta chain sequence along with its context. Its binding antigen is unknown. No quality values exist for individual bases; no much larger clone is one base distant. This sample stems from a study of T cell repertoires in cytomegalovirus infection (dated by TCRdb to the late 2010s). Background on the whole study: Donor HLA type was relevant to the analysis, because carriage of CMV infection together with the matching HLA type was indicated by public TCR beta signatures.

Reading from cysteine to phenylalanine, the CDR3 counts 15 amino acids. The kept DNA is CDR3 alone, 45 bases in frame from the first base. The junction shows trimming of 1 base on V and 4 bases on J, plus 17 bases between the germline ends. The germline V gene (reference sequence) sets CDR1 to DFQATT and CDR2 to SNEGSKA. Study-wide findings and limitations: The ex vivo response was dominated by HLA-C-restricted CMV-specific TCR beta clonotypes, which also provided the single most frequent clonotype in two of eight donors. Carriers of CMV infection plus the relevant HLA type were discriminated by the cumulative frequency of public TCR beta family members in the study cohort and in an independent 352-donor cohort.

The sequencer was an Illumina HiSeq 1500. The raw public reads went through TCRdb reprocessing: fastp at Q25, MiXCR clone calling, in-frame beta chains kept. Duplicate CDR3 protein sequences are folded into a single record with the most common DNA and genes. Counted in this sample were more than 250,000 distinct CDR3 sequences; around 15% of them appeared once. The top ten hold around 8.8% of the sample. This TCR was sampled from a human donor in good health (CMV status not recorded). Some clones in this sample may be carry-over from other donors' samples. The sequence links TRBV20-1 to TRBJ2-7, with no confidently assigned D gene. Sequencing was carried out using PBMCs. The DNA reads TGCAGTGCTAGAGCTCTGGTCTCGGTCGGGTACGAGCAGTACTTC. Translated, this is CSARALVSVGYEQYF.